Below, 14 T cell receptor beta chains from the same sample are listed, as sequenced in a study of shared clonotypes between healthy human individuals. This table comes from immunoSEQ multiplex PCR, and its TCRdb copy is limited to in-frame clones, with some not included. The table lists under 550,000 clones, almost 97% of them singletons. Sequenced sample: naive CD4+ T cells sorted from blood. As for subset: CD45RA+ positively selected. The receptors come from a woman aged 25 to 45 in good health.

This sequence joins TRBV11-2 and TRBJ2-7, with 7 nucleotides matching TRBD1. V lost 5 bases, J lost 0 bases, and 7 bases stayed unmatched. The CDR3 runs to 15 residues. The germline CDR1 and CDR2 sequences are SGHAT and FQNNGV. The CDR3 nucleotides are TGTGCCAGCAGCAACAGACAGGGAAGCTCCTACGAGCAGTACTTC. Translating it yields CASSNRQGSSYEQYF.

This chain uses TRBV14 with TRBJ2-3; maybe TRBD2 (5 bases). CDR3 length equals 13 residues. Germline V lookup: CDR1 SGHDN, CDR2 FVKESK. V gave up 1 base and J gave up 4 bases, with 6 bases separating them. CDR3 region: CASSQGLPDTQYF. DNA for the CDR3: TGTGCCAGCAGCCAAGGACTACCAGATACGCAGTATTTT.

The gene calls are TRBV28 and TRBJ1-1; D gene unclear. Per germline, CDR1 MDHEN and CDR2 SYDVKM. V lost 7 bases to trimming and J lost 7 bases, with 16 bases between them. The CDR3 sequence is 13 residues long. CDR3: CASILAGWGEAFF. CDR3 nucleotide sequence: TGTGCCAGCATCCTAGCGGGGTGGGGTGAAGCTTTCTTT.

The genes are TRBV5-1 and TRBJ2-5; TRBD1 matches at 10 bases. Looked up from germline, CDR1 is SGHRS and CDR2 is YFSETQ. J was trimmed by 4 bases and V by 3 bases; bases with no gene match: 3. This CDR3 has 14 residues. In DNA, the CDR3 is TGCGCCAGCAGCTGGGACAGGGGAGGAGAGACCCAGTACTTC. It translates to CASSWDRGGETQYF.

This chain's CDR3 is CASSTGAYEQYF. The CDR3 region has the DNA TGCGCCAGCTCGACGGGAGCCTACGAGCAGTACTTC. This sequence joins TRBV10-2 and TRBJ2-7; a possible D gene is TRBD2 (6 bases). Trimming took off 8 bases at V and 2 bases at J, with 10 bases between the two ends. This CDR3 has 12 residues. Per the germline V gene, CDR1 is WSHSY and CDR2 is SAAADI.

Of note for this clone: Other DNA sequences of this sample code for an identical CDR3. This sequence joins TRBV7-9 and TRBJ2-1; 7 nucleotides line up with TRBD2. The germline V gene encodes CDR1 SEHNR and CDR2 FQNEAQ (reference sequence). V lost 4 bases, J lost 0 bases, and 3 bases stayed unmatched. This CDR3 region has 15 residues. DNA for the CDR3: TGTGCCAGCAGCTCCCGCGGGAGCTCCTACAATGAGCAGTTCTTC. Translation: CASSSRGSSYNEQFF.

The rearrangement joins TRBV6-5 to TRBJ1-2, with 8 bases aligning to TRBD1. The CDR3 loop spans 14 amino acids. Germline V gene data show CDR1 as MNHEY and CDR2 as SVGAGI. V lost 7 bases and J lost 4; bases outside the gene matches: 8. Here the CDR3 DNA reads TGTGCCAGCATTCCCTCAGGGGGCGGCTATGGCTACACCTTC. It specifies CASIPSGGGYGYTF.

In its sample, this clone was seen once. This chain connects TRBV6-6 to TRBJ1-1, with TRBD1 matching over 8 bases. Unmatched junction bases numbered 13, after V lost 9 bases and J lost 7 bases. This CDR3 is 14 amino acids long. Looked up from germline, CDR1 is MNHNY and CDR2 is SVGAGI (reference sequence). CDR3 amino acids: CARGGTGSNSEAFF. The CDR3 coding sequence is TGTGCCAGGGGGGGGACAGGAAGTAATAGTGAAGCTTTCTTT.

The genes are TRBV19 and TRBJ1-1, with D possibly matching TRBD1 (5 bases). Germline lookup yields CDR1 LNHDA and CDR2 SQIVND (reference sequence). This CDR3 region has 16 residues. The V gene lost 6 bases and the J gene lost 1 base, with 18 bases spanning the gap. The DNA of the CDR3 is TGTGCCAGTAGCAGAGATCCAGGGTTCGGGAACACTGAAGCTTTCTTT. It translates to CASSRDPGFGNTEAFF.

This chain uses TRBV9 with TRBJ2-1; 9 positions agree with TRBD2. The CDR3 spans 16 residues. V was clipped by 0 bases and J by 4 bases; unmatched bases: 5. CDR1 SGDLS and CDR2 YYNGEE come from the germline V gene. CDR3 sequence reads: CASSVVPSGRYNEQFF. Here the CDR3 DNA reads TGTGCCAGCAGCGTAGTTCCAAGCGGGAGGTACAATGAGCAGTTCTTC.

The V and J genes are TRBV5-6 and TRBJ2-7; 8 bases fit TRBD2. This CDR3 comprises 14 residues. V dropped 3 bases and J dropped 3; count of bases not matched to a gene: 5. Germline lookup yields CDR1 SGHDT and CDR2 YYEEEE. As DNA, the CDR3 is TGTGCCAGCAGCTCTTCAAGCGGGAGCTACGAGCAGTACTTC. Amino acids: CASSSSSGSYEQYF. Based on the CDR3 plus reference TRBV5-6 and TRBJ2-7, the full variable domain is DAGVTQSPTHLIKTRGQQVTLRCSPKSGHDTVSWYQQALGQGPQFIFQYYEEEERQRGNFPDRFSGHQFPNYSSELNVNALLLGDSALYLCASSSSSGSYEQYFGPGTRLTVT.

This chain uses TRBV7-6 with TRBJ1-1; TRBD1 matches at 8 bases. With V trimmed by 5 bases and J by 1 base, 3 bases remained unmatched. The CDR3 consists of 14 residues. Germline lookup yields CDR1 SGHVS and CDR2 FNYEAQ. CDR3 bases: TGTGCCAGCAGCACTGGACAGGGGAACACTGAAGCTTTCTTT. Translation gives CASSTGQGNTEAFF. The complete variable domain, with remaining parts taken from reference TRBV7-6 and TRBJ1-1, reads GAGVSQSPRYKVTKRGQDVALRCDPISGHVSLYWYRQALGQGPEFLTYFNYEAQQDKSGLPNDRFSAERPEGSISTLTIQRTEQRDSAMYRCASSTGQGNTEAFFGQGTRLTVV.

In regard to this clone: This CDR3 is also generated by other DNA sequences in the sample. The rearrangement joins TRBV18 to TRBJ1-1; no definite D call. Between the trimmed V and J ends, which lost 0 bases and 0 bases, there was a span of 2 bases. This CDR3 contains 13 residues. Germline loops: CDR1 KGHSH, CDR2 LQKENI. In DNA form, the CDR3 reads TGTGCCAGCTCACCACCAGTGAACACTGAAGCTTTCTTT. Protein sequence: CASSPPVNTEAFF.

This chain connects TRBV6-6 to TRBJ2-7; tentatively, D is TRBD2 (6 bases). V shed 10 bases and J shed 3 bases, with 19 bases lying between them. Germline V gene lookup returns CDR1 MNHNY and CDR2 SVGAGI (reference sequence). The CDR3 length is 14 residues. CDR3 loop: CAICCGGKHYEQYF. The DNA of the CDR3 is TGTGCCATCTGCTGTGGCGGGAAGCACTACGAGCAGTACTTC.